Below are 10 T cell receptor beta chains sequenced from a single sample in a study of spatial heterogeneity in lung cancer. One entry per CDR3 protein, called by TCRdb with MiXCR from the 5' RACE reads. The sample records roughly 39,000 distinct CDR3 sequences, 6.5% to 8% being singletons. Described time point: sample taken at primary tumor resection. The input material, whole RNA from tumor, nontumor lung or frozen PBMC, was sequenced unsorted. This sample comprised PBMCs, obtained at surgery. These receptor sequences come from a female donor with early-stage non-small cell lung cancer.

The genes are TRBV25-1 and TRBJ1-2, with D perhaps TRBD1 (6 bases). Germline loops: CDR1 MGHDK, CDR2 SYGVNS. The V gene lost 9 bases and the J gene lost 0 bases, with 14 bases spanning the gap. This CDR3 has 14 amino acids. Here the CDR3 reads CASYGGRPNYGYTF. CDR3 coding DNA: TGTGCCAGTTACGGGGGGCGCCCTAACTATGGCTACACCTTC.

This clonotype was observed at least ten times. The chain carries TRBV10-3 and TRBJ1-5; D is possibly TRBD1 (5 bases). Between the trimmed V and J ends, which lost 3 bases and 7 bases, there was a span of 16 bases. The CDR3 spans 15 residues. The germline CDR1 and CDR2 sequences are ENHRY and SYGVKD. The CDR3 bases are TGTGCCATCAGTGAAAGGTCCGGGGGAGGCCAGCCCCAGCATTTT. Amino acids: CAISERSGGGQPQHF.

The J gene is TRBJ1-1, the V gene TRBV6-2 or TRBV6-3, with TRBD1 as a possible D gene (5 bases). The length of the CDR3 is 12 residues. Germline assignment: CDR1 MNHEY and CDR2 SVGEGT. The V end lost 1 base, the J end lost 11 bases, and 11 bases lay between the germline ends. For the CDR3, the DNA is TGTGCCAGCAGTTACTATCCCGGGGCGGCTTTCTTT. It yields the protein CASSYYPGAAFF.

This clonotype has just a few counts. This chain uses TRBV12-3 or TRBV12-4 with TRBJ2-1; D is perhaps TRBD1 (5 bases). The CDR3 loop spans 12 amino acids. V lost 2 bases and J 9 bases, leaving 8 bases between the germline ends. Here the CDR3 reads CASSLQGLEQFF. CDR3 nucleotide sequence: TGTGCCAGCAGTTTACAGGGTCTTGAGCAGTTCTTC.

This clonotype appeared many times. The gene calls are TRBV5-1 and TRBJ2-5; the match to TRBD2 covers 7 bases. Trimming took 5 bases from V and 7 from J; bases not matched to a gene: 14. Germline lookup yields CDR1 SGHRS and CDR2 YFSETQ. This CDR3 has 15 amino acids. CDR3 sequence reads: CASRPGTTLIGTQYF. The DNA of the CDR3 is TGCGCCAGCAGACCCGGGACTACCCTCATAGGGACCCAGTACTTC.

This clonotype was counted at least ten times. The chain recombines TRBV7-9 with TRBJ2-2; maybe TRBD2 (5 bases). Trimming shortened V by 5 bases and J by 6 bases, and 13 bases separated the two germline ends. The CDR3 totals 14 residues. Germline CDR1 and CDR2: SEHNR and FQNEAQ (reference sequence). The CDR3 region has the DNA TGTGCCAGCAGCCCCATTGAGGGCCCCGGGGAGCTGTTTTTT. This translates into CASSPIEGPGELFF.

This clonotype was picked up many times. The chain employs TRBV7-2 and TRBJ2-1; weak D call: TRBD1 (5 bases). The CDR3 sequence is 12 residues long. Per germline, CDR1 SGHTA and CDR2 FQGNSA. V lost 2 bases to trimming and J lost 12 bases, with 11 bases between them. The CDR3 here is CASSLQGYGQFF. CDR3 DNA: TGTGCCAGCAGCTTACAGGGCTATGGGCAGTTCTTC. Full variable domain (remainder filled in from reference TRBV7-2 and TRBJ2-1): GAGVSQSPSNKVTEKGKDVELRCDPISGHTALYWYRQSLGQGLEFLIYFQGNSAPDKSGLPSDRFSAERTGGSVSTLTIQRTQQEDSAVYLCASSLQGYGQFFGPGTRLTVL.

This clonotype came up many times. V and J are TRBV19 and TRBJ2-7; a possible D gene is TRBD1 (5 bases). CDR3 length: 15 residues. The V end lost 3 bases, the J end lost 7 bases, and 19 bases lay between the germline ends. Per germline, CDR1 LNHDA and CDR2 SQIVND (reference sequence). The chain's CDR3 is CASSIVTGAYSEQYF. DNA for the CDR3: TGTGCCAGTAGTATCGTAACAGGTGCCTATTCGGAGCAGTACTTC.

This clonotype was counted a few times. The chain combines TRBV6-1 with TRBJ2-3; D not resolved. The CDR3 consists of 13 residues. The germline CDR1 and CDR2 sequences are MNHNS and SASEGT. The V end was cut by 2 bases, the J end by 0 bases, with 3 bases between. CDR3 residues: CASSEPSTDTQYF. The CDR3 DNA is TGTGCCAGCAGTGAACCTAGCACAGATACGCAGTATTTT.

The chain couples TRBV20-1 to TRBJ2-3; D may correspond to TRBD1 or TRBD2 (6 bases each). CDR1 and CDR2 (germline): DFQATT, SNEGSKA (reference sequence). V lost 3 bases, J lost 5 bases, and 12 bases lay in between. This CDR3 spans 13 amino acids. CDR3: CSARGEGGDTQYF. DNA of the CDR3: TGCAGTGCTAGGGGTGAGGGGGGAGATACGCAGTATTTT.